This T cell receptor beta chain was captured in a study of T cell changes during pregnancy in multiple sclerosis. The data were produced by immunoSEQ multiplex PCR, yet TCRdb's version contains in-frame clones alone and is incomplete. This sample yields tens of thousands of clones, of which 80% to 95% are seen a single time; 6.5% to 8% belongs to the top ten. Between the trimmed V and J ends, which lost 0 bases and 0 bases, there was a span of 12 bases. In germline, CDR1 is SGHRS, CDR2 YFSETQ. The CDR3 contains 16 residues. The origin of this receptor is a female donor with multiple sclerosis, enrolled in a pregnancy study. The J gene is TRBJ1-1, the V gene TRBV5-1; a weak D match, TRBD1 (5 bases). Source: CD8+ T cells from peripheral blood mononuclear cells, taken in the third trimester of pregnancy. CDR3 in amino acids: CASSLAGGLMNTEAFF. The CDR3 nucleotides are TGCGCCAGCAGCTTGGCGGGGGGACTCATGAACACTGAAGCTTTCTTT. The full variable domain, in which reference TRBV5-1 and TRBJ1-1 provide the parts outside the CDR3, is KAGVTQTPRYLIKTRGQQVTLSCSPISGHRSVSWYQQTPGQGLQFLFEYFSETQRNKGNFPGRFSGRQFSNSRSEMNVSTLELGDSALYLCASSLAGGLMNTEAFFGQGTRLTVV.